This note documents a single T cell receptor (beta chain) sequence. The sample belongs to a study of T-cell reconstitution after alpha-beta-depleted transplantation in children. Unique molecular identifiers were incorporated during preparation of the TCRbeta library. TCRdb re-derived calls from the PCR reads in MiXCR, one entry per CDR3 protein. The data contain about 610,000 distinct CDR3 sequences, over 9.5% of them seen just once; the ten biggest clones take up 3.5% to 5%. This material consisted of PBMCs from the stem cell graft donor, taken from the stem cell graft. This TCR came from a human donor who donated a stem cell graft to a child with acute myeloid leukemia.

This chain's CDR3 is CASSQDIGTDTQYF. The DNA of the CDR3 is TGCGCCAGCAGCCAAGATATAGGCACAGATACGCAGTATTTT. The chain employs TRBV4-3 and TRBJ2-3; D uncertain. This CDR3 region has 14 residues. Deletions cut 0 bases from V and 1 base from J, with 5 bases between. Germline V gene data show CDR1 as LGHNA and CDR2 as YSLEER.